A selection of T cell receptor beta chains follows, all from one sample in a study of cytomegalovirus exposure and HLA in healthy donors. Data came from immunoSEQ multiplex PCR; TCRdb stores just in-frame clones and leaves some out. The sample holds some 200,000 clones; around three quarters are singletons and the top ten take roughly 0.65%. The sequencing sample was made of PBMCs. Receptors were obtained from a boy aged 10-17 years in good health and CMV-seronegative. Both conserved end residues are part of each CDR3. Each record gives: CDR3 length, D gene, J gene, V gene, CDR3 protein. A D gene is named only where the DNA matches it firmly.

>11|.|TRBJ2-7|TRBV28
CASSFLYEQYF
>14|TRBD1|TRBJ1-1|TRBV10-3
CATWGQPMNTEAFF
>14|.|TRBJ1-1|TRBV7-2
CASSPRRGSTEAFF
>18|TRBD2|TRBJ2-3|TRBV7-8
CASSFIRLAGVQGDTQYF
>14|.|TRBJ1-2|TRBV9
CASSRDRPYYGYTF
>15|TRBD2|TRBJ2-7|TRBV4-2
CASSQGTSGTYEQYF
>13|.|TRBJ2-7|TRBV14
CASSQRGFYEQYF
>14|TRBD1|TRBJ2-7|TRBV7-9
CASSSGQGTDEQYF
>14|.|TRBJ1-3|TRBV6-1
CASSEPRAGNTIYF
>14|.|TRBJ1-3|TRBV30
CASGGVFSGNTIYF
>18|TRBD2|TRBJ2-1|TRBV7-9
CASSLGGTSESYYNEQFF
>18|.|TRBJ2-2|TRBV15
CATSRDYPGQTLTGELFF
>14|TRBD1|TRBJ1-2|TRBV7-3
CASSLTGQVRGYTF
>16|TRBD2|TRBJ2-7|TRBV7-2
CASSYGGVGGDYEQYF
>18|TRBD2|TRBJ2-1|TRBV10-2
CASSGPSGGPSSYNEQFF
>15|.|TRBJ1-2|TRBV19
CASSMAAARDYGYTF
>16|TRBD2|TRBJ2-7|TRBV7-2
CASSLGVASGGYEQYF
>12|.|TRBJ1-5|TRBV19
CASSIRTDAQHF
>14|.|TRBJ1-4|TRBV30
CAWSLGSPYEKLFF
>15|TRBD1|TRBJ2-3|TRBV9
CASSVFGQGADTQYF
>15|TRBD2|TRBJ2-3|TRBV30
CAWSVLADSTDTQYF
>15|TRBD2|TRBJ2-1|TRBV5-1
CASSLEGLADNEQFF
>17|.|TRBJ2-3|TRBV21-1
CASSSRLAGDSKDTQYF
>17|.|TRBJ1-1|TRBV7-9
CASRHPPGQRLNTEAFF
>14|.|TRBJ1-1|TRBV2
CASSEAISREEAFF
>12|.|TRBJ1-1|TRBV2
CASSEGSPEAFF
>13|.|TRBJ2-7|TRBV9
CASSVGPTYEQYF
>17|.|TRBJ1-3|TRBV4-3
CASSQWAPQFSGNTIYF
>13|.|TRBJ1-2|TRBV23-1
CASSPPTNYGYTF
>16|.|TRBJ2-6|TRBV2
CASRGLGPSGANVLTF
>16|.|TRBJ2-3|TRBV5-1
CASSGYVSGGTDTQYF
>14|TRBD2|TRBJ2-2|TRBV6-6
CASSGGTNTGELFF
>16|TRBD2|TRBJ2-5|TRBV27
CASRLTSGGSQETQYF
>13|.|TRBJ1-1|TRBV6-5
CASSEQGNTEAFF
>17|.|TRBJ1-5|TRBV30
CAWSVTRDTHSNQPQHF
>15|TRBD2|TRBJ2-3|TRBV14
CASSPGLASTDTQYF
>14|TRBD1|TRBJ2-7|TRBV6-6
CASRPTGTGGEQYF
>16|.|TRBJ1-1|TRBV14
CASSQVSGWLNTEAFF
>18|TRBD2|TRBJ2-2|TRBV19
CASSTRTSGSLNTGELFF
>15|.|TRBJ2-2|TRBV10-3
CAISTRGAGTGELFF
>15|.|TRBJ2-1|TRBV7-9
CASSSSDSSYNEQFF
>13|.|TRBJ1-2|TRBV27
CASSPQGGGGYTF